This is a list of T cell receptor beta chains from one sample in a study of T cell responses to AZD1222 COVID-19 vaccine. Method: immunoSEQ multiplex PCR; TCRdb's copy keeps in-frame clones and lacks some. Of fewer than 90,000 clones listed, roughly 84% are singletons. The sequences come from peripheral blood, collected 28 days after the second AZD1222 dose. The receptors originated from an adult who received the AZD1222 COVID-19 vaccine. Each CDR3 is given with its conserved first and last residue. The order of the fields is J gene, clone size, D gene, V gene, CDR3 length, CDR3 protein, CDR3 DNA. D genes are given only for firm matches. Only some rows state a clone size, as once, few, many or a class for expanded clones.

TRBJ2-7 | . | . | TRBV6-5 | 15 | CASSPLTGAGHEQYF | TGTGCCAGCAGCCCCCTTACGGGGGCGGGGCACGAGCAGTACTTC
TRBJ1-5 | . | . | TRBV28 | 14 | CASSPRGDNQPQHF | TGTGCCAGCAGCCCTAGAGGAGACAATCAGCCCCAGCATTTT
TRBJ2-1 | . | TRBD2 | TRBV7-6 | 13 | CASRYLAGDEQFF | TGTGCCAGCAGGTACCTAGCGGGGGATGAGCAGTTCTTC
TRBJ1-2 | . | . | TRBV3-1/TRBV3-2 | 14 | CASRGGQTSYGYTF | TGTGCCAGCCGAGGAGGGCAGACAAGCTATGGCTACACCTTC
TRBJ1-4 | . | . | TRBV7-9 | 14 | CASLARGENEKLFF | TGTGCCAGCTTAGCCAGAGGGGAGAATGAAAAACTGTTTTTT
TRBJ1-6 | . | . | TRBV23-1 | 16 | CASSQSSEVRGSPLHF | TGCGCCAGCAGTCAATCGTCGGAGGTTCGGGGTTCACCCCTCCACTTT
TRBJ1-1 | . | . | TRBV7-3 | 14 | CASSLTPGNTEAFF | TGTGCCAGCAGCTTAACTCCAGGAAACACTGAAGCTTTCTTT
TRBJ1-1 | . | . | TRBV9 | 16 | CASSVGIGARNTEAFF | TGTGCCAGCAGCGTAGGGATAGGGGCAAGGAACACTGAAGCTTTCTTT
TRBJ1-4 | . | . | TRBV29-1 | 15 | CSVGPPGSPSEKLFF | TGCAGCGTGGGACCCCCGGGATCACCAAGTGAAAAACTGTTTTTT
TRBJ1-5 | . | . | TRBV5-1 | 15 | CASSLNGGEYQPQHF | TGCGCCAGCAGCCTCAACGGGGGGGAGTATCAGCCCCAGCATTTT
TRBJ1-5 | . | . | TRBV19 | 14 | CASTDVRRGQPQHF | TGTGCCAGTACCGACGTCCGCAGGGGTCAGCCCCAGCATTTT
TRBJ2-7 | . | . | TRBV4-1 | 15 | CASSQDGALFYEQYF | TGCGCCAGCAGCCAAGATGGGGCCCTCTTCTACGAGCAGTACTTC
TRBJ2-3 | . | . | TRBV28 | 13 | CASTIPGRHTQYF | TGTGCCAGCACCATACCCGGACGGCATACGCAGTATTTT
TRBJ2-3 | . | TRBD1 | TRBV13 | 15 | CASSNRDSEAWAQYF | TGTGCCAGCAGCAACCGGGACAGCGAGGCGTGGGCGCAGTATTTT
TRBJ2-3 | . | TRBD2 | TRBV28 | 16 | CASSLSASGSTDTQYF | TGTGCCAGCAGTTTATCGGCTAGCGGTAGCACAGATACGCAGTATTTT
TRBJ2-1 | . | . | TRBV27 | 17 | CASSLNPTVFSYNEQFF | TGTGCCAGCAGTTTAAATCCTACAGTTTTCTCCTACAATGAGCAGTTCTTC
TRBJ2-1 | . | TRBD2 | TRBV6-1 | 16 | CASSGAASGSYNEQFF | TGTGCCAGCAGTGGGGCTGCTAGCGGTTCCTACAATGAGCAGTTCTTC
TRBJ2-6 | . | . | TRBV5-4 | 17 | CASSSRQQNSGANVLTF | TGTGCCAGCAGCTCCCGACAACAGAACTCTGGGGCCAACGTCCTGACTTTC
TRBJ1-2 | . | TRBD1 | TRBV30 | 13 | CAWSQGGPYGYTF | TGTGCCTGGAGTCAGGGGGGACCCTATGGCTACACCTTC
TRBJ1-4 | once | . | TRBV28 | 17 | CASSLGGGWGINEKLFF | TGTGCCAGCAGTCTCGGAGGAGGTTGGGGGATCAATGAAAAACTGTTTTTT
TRBJ2-1 | . | TRBD2 | TRBV5-4 | 15 | CASSLGTSLDNEQFF | TGTGCCAGCAGCTTGGGGACTAGCCTCGACAATGAGCAGTTCTTC
TRBJ2-2 | once | . | TRBV7-2 | 13 | CASSSPNTGELFF | TGTGCCAGCAGCTCCCCTAACACCGGGGAGCTGTTTTTT
TRBJ2-1 | once | TRBD1 | TRBV10-3 | 14 | CAITAGTGNNEQFF | TGTGCCATCACCGCCGGGACAGGGAACAATGAGCAGTTCTTC
TRBJ1-2 | once | TRBD1 | TRBV19 | 15 | CASSPFPTGNYGYTF | TGTGCCAGTAGCCCTTTCCCGACAGGGAACTATGGCTACACCTTC
TRBJ1-2 | . | . | TRBV9 | 12 | CASSGVNYGYTF | TGTGCCAGCAGCGGCGTAAACTATGGCTACACCTTC
TRBJ2-3 | . | . | TRBV15 | 15 | CATSRDQGRRNTQYF | TGTGCCACCAGCAGAGATCAAGGGAGACGAAATACGCAGTATTTT
TRBJ2-5 | . | . | TRBV7-9 | 13 | CASSFTVQETQYF | TGTGCCAGCAGTTTTACAGTACAAGAGACCCAGTACTTC
TRBJ1-1 | once | TRBD1 | TRBV28 | 12 | CASRGVDREAFF | TGTGCCAGCAGGGGCGTGGACAGGGAAGCTTTCTTT
TRBJ2-1 | . | TRBD2 | TRBV6-5 | 14 | CASRIPGTSNEQFF | TGTGCCAGCAGGATCCCCGGGACTAGCAATGAGCAGTTCTTC
TRBJ2-5 | . | TRBD2 | TRBV6-1 | 14 | CASSAAGGQETQYF | TGTGCCAGCAGTGCAGCGGGAGGCCAAGAGACCCAGTACTTC
TRBJ1-1 | . | TRBD1 | TRBV7-9 | 12 | CASSPGGQGGFF | TGTGCCAGCAGCCCGGGCGGACAGGGGGGTTTCTTT
TRBJ1-2 | . | . | TRBV14 | 13 | CASSQDRGYGYTF | TGTGCCAGCAGCCAAGACCGGGGTTATGGCTACACCTTC